What follows are 6 T cell receptor beta chains derived from one specimen sequenced in a study of cytomegalovirus exposure and HLA in healthy donors. The study ran its PCR with 60 Vbeta and 13 Jbeta primers. Profiling relied on immunoSEQ multiplex PCR, and the TCRdb table lists in-frame clones only, not all of them. Of 200,000 to 250,000 clones listed, more than 60% are singletons. The sequenced material came from PBMCs. The receptors here all came from a man aged 50 to 59 in good health and CMV-seronegative.

J is TRBJ2-1 and V is TRBV9; TRBD2 matches at 14 bases. CDR1 and CDR2 (germline): SGDLS, YYNGEE. The ends lost 3 bases at V and 10 bases at J; junction bases unmatched: 6. The CDR3 loop spans 15 amino acids. The CDR3 nucleotides are TGTGCCAGCAGCGGGGGGACTAGCGGGGGCGGGGAGCAGTTCTTC. Translating gives CASSGGTSGGGEQFF.

The rearrangement uses TRBV11-2 and TRBJ2-7, with TRBD2 matching 7 bases. Germline CDR1 reads SGHAT; CDR2 reads FQNNGV. V lost 8 bases to trimming and J lost 4 bases; unmatched junction nucleotides: 11. CDR3 length: 14 amino acids. The CDR3, as DNA: TGTGCCAGCGGGGCGGGAGAGGCCATTTACGAGCAGTACTTC. This translates into CASGAGEAIYEQYF.

The chain joins TRBV4-2 to TRBJ2-3; 14 bases are shared with TRBD2. The J segment lost 7 bases and the V segment lost 1 base, leaving 4 bases of the junction unmatched. The CDR3 runs 16 residues. CDR1 LGHNA and CDR2 YNFKEQ come from the germline V gene. The CDR3 reads CASSQGTSGGTNTQYF. The CDR3 bases are TGTGCCAGCAGCCAAGGGACTAGCGGGGGGACTAATACGCAGTATTTT.

The CDR3 loop is CASKAVSAGANVLTF. DNA for the CDR3: TGTGCCAGTAAAGCCGTCTCGGCTGGGGCCAACGTCCTGACTTTC. This rearrangement joins TRBV19 to TRBJ2-6; unclear D gene. V was cut by 7 bases and J by 2 bases, with 12 bases left in between. Per germline, CDR1 LNHDA and CDR2 SQIVND (reference sequence). The length of the CDR3 is 15 residues.

The chain employs TRBV6-5 and TRBJ1-4, with no clear D. The CDR3 runs 13 residues. Between the trimmed V and J ends, which lost 6 bases and 8 bases, there was a span of 13 bases. Looked up from germline, CDR1 is MNHEY and CDR2 is SVGAGI. In DNA form, the CDR3 reads TGTGCCAGCAGCCCGCGTGCGCGGGAAAAACTGTTTTTT. This sequence encodes CASSPRAREKLFF.

This chain joins TRBV9 and TRBJ2-3; TRBD2 agrees at 11 bases. The length of the CDR3 is 16 residues. The V gene's germline CDR1 is SGDLS and CDR2 YYNGEE. Trimming removed 3 bases from V and 2 bases from J; junction bases left unmatched: 5. The CDR3 sequence: CASSGTSGSVTDTQYF. CDR3 sequence (DNA): TGTGCCAGCAGCGGAACTAGCGGGAGTGTCACAGATACGCAGTATTTT.